The 10 T cell receptor beta chains listed next were all sequenced from one sample in a study of CD8 T cells in ankylosing spondylitis. MiXCR, run by TCRdb on the 5' RACE reads, gives a single entry per CDR3 protein. The table records approximately 240,000 distinct CDR3 sequences, roughly a tenth of them present only once. What was sequenced was blood, either unsorted or a sorted T cell fraction (not recorded which). These receptors were collected from a male donor with ankylosing spondylitis or in good health (not recorded which).

The rearrangement uses TRBV23-1 and TRBJ2-7; D remains unclear. Being an ORF, TRBV23-1 has a function that is uncertain. The V and J ends lost 2 bases and 3 bases respectively, with 8 bases between them. The CDR3 runs to 13 residues. The CDR3 DNA reads as TGCGCCAGCAGTCAACAGATACTCTACGAGCAGTACTTC. Its protein is CASSQQILYEQYF.

This clonotype showed up many times. The chain recombines TRBV20-1 with TRBJ1-3; no reliable D call. V lost 0 bases and J lost 2, with 14 bases in between. From germline, CDR1 is DFQATT and CDR2 SNEGSKA (reference sequence). The CDR3 totals 16 residues. CDR3 sequence reads: CSARDSTGGTGNTIYF. Here the CDR3 DNA reads TGCAGTGCTAGAGATTCGACGGGTGGAACTGGAAACACCATATATTTT.

Details on this clonotype: A read error may explain this, as a much larger clone is one base away. The V and J genes are TRBV29-1 and TRBJ2-5; D might be TRBD2 (7 bases). Deletions cut 6 bases from V and 9 bases from J, with 17 bases between. The CDR3 spans 12 residues. Looked up from germline, CDR1 is SQVTM and CDR2 is ANQGSEA. The chain's CDR3 is CSVNRVREAQYF. CDR3 DNA sequence: TGCAGCGTCAACAGGGTACGGGAGGCCCAGTACTTC.

In its sample, this clonotype was seen a few times. The J gene is TRBJ1-4, the V gene TRBV7-2; the D is unclear. The germline gives CDR1 SGHTA, CDR2 FQGNSA. This CDR3 comprises 13 residues. V was clipped by 2 bases and J by 12 bases, with 13 bases between them. CDR3 loop: CASSLYRPGELFF. The CDR3 nucleotides are TGTGCCAGCAGCTTATACCGCCCTGGAGAACTGTTTTTT.

The table lists this clonotype with many counts. V gene TRBV2 combines with J gene TRBJ2-1, with D perhaps being TRBD1 or TRBD2 (5 bases each). CDR1 is SNHLY, CDR2 FYNNEI, per germline. The CDR3 runs 14 residues. V dropped 3 bases and J dropped 4 bases, with 10 bases sitting between them. As DNA, the CDR3 is TGTGCCAGCAGTGAGAGGGGTGGGTACAATGAGCAGTTCTTC. As protein: CASSERGGYNEQFF.

Many counts were recorded for this clonotype. The chain employs TRBV21-1 and TRBJ2-7; the table's D gene call, TRBD1, was not cross checked with the DNA. TRBV21-1 corresponds to a pseudogene. This CDR3 region has 15 residues. The CDR3 nucleotides are TGTGCCAGCAGCAATTCATCCAGGGTAGACTACGAGCAGTACTTC. Translating it yields CASSNSSRVDYEQYF.

This clonotype was found many times. J is TRBJ2-3 and V is TRBV30, with D perhaps matching TRBD1 or TRBD2 (5 bases each). The CDR3 loop spans 15 amino acids. V lost 0 bases and J lost 2, with 12 bases in between. CDR1 and CDR2 (germline): GTSNPN, SVGIG (reference sequence). The DNA for the CDR3 is TGTGCCTGGAGTGTATCGGGGCGGGTCACAGATACGCAGTATTTT. It is translated as CAWSVSGRVTDTQYF.

Remarks on this clonotype: A read error may be the cause here, since a much bigger clone is one base away. The chain joins TRBV5-1 to TRBJ2-3, with 7 bases fitting TRBD1. Germline V CDR1 and CDR2: SGHRS, YFSETQ. The CDR3 totals 15 residues. The CDR3 protein is CVSSLDRKGTDTQYF. Written as DNA, the CDR3 is TGCGTCAGCAGCCTGGACAGGAAAGGAACAGATACGCAGTATTTT.

The V call is TRBV7-2, the J call TRBJ2-7; 12 nucleotides align to TRBD2. With 2 bases clipped from V and 5 bases from J, the junction kept 4 bases outside the gene matches. The CDR3 is 15 residues long. Per the germline V gene, CDR1 is SGHTA and CDR2 is FQGNSA. CDR3 sequence reads: CASSLLAGGPDEQYF. CDR3 nucleotides: TGTGCCAGCAGCTTACTAGCGGGAGGGCCCGACGAGCAGTACTTC. Based on the CDR3 plus reference TRBV7-2 and TRBJ2-7, the full variable domain is GAGVSQSPSNKVTEKGKDVELRCDPISGHTALYWYRQSLGQGLEFLIYFQGNSAPDKSGLPSDRFSAERTGGSVSTLTIQRTQQEDSAVYLCASSLLAGGPDEQYFGPGTRLTVT.

The genes are TRBV20-1 and TRBJ1-2, with D maybe TRBD1 (5 bases). The V end was cut by 7 bases, the J end by 6 bases, with 15 bases between. This CDR3 has 12 amino acids. In germline, CDR1 is DFQATT, CDR2 SNEGSKA (reference sequence). This chain's CDR3 is CSEGLVADGYTF. As DNA, the CDR3 is TGCAGTGAGGGGTTAGTGGCAGATGGCTACACCTTC.